The 15 T cell receptor beta chains below were found in one sample sequenced in a study of T-cell memory formation after mild COVID-19. TCRdb re-derived calls from the 5' RACE reads in MiXCR, one entry per CDR3 protein. This table holds about 350,000 distinct CDR3 sequences, less than 25% found once. The sample comprised PBMCs or a T cell subset sorted from them (not recorded which). The receptor source for this set is a man in his late teens or twenties who had mild COVID-19 (a few samples of this study predate the infection). Cell type and time point are not known.

This clonotype was recorded a few times. The chain links TRBV6-5 to TRBJ1-1, with D unresolved. V lost 10 bases to trimming and J lost 5 bases, with 23 bases between them. Germline V gene data show CDR1 as MNHEY and CDR2 as SVGAGI. CDR3 length: 15 amino acids. CDR3 coding DNA: TGTGCCACCACCTTCTTTGGGCCCACGGGGACTGAAGCTTTCTTT. Residues: CATTFFGPTGTEAFF.

This sequence joins TRBV6-2 or TRBV6-3 and TRBJ1-6; D not resolved. V was trimmed by 4 bases and J by 9 bases, leaving 22 bases between them. The CDR3 is 17 residues long. Germline loops: CDR1 MNHEY, CDR2 SVGEGT. This CDR3 reads CASSSFYRGVLASPLHF. The CDR3 nucleotides are TGTGCCAGCAGTTCCTTTTACCGTGGGGTTCTCGCTTCACCCCTCCACTTT.

This clonotype was seen more than once but under ten times. CDR3 region: CASGLESTDTQYF. The CDR3, as DNA: TGTGCCAGCGGGCTAGAGAGCACAGATACGCAGTATTTT. This chain uses TRBV6-6 with TRBJ2-3, with D uncertain. Germline V CDR1 and CDR2: MNHNY, SVGAGI (reference sequence). CDR3 length equals 13 residues. The V end was cut by 8 bases, the J end by 0 bases, with 9 bases between.

The CDR3 sequence is CASSSPGGTEAFF. CDR3 nucleotide sequence: TGTGCCAGCAGCTCTCCAGGGGGCACTGAAGCTTTCTTT. V and J are TRBV7-2 and TRBJ1-1; TRBD1 aligns across 7 bases. Germline CDR1 SGHTA, CDR2 FQGNSA. This CDR3 has 13 residues. The V and J ends lost 4 bases and 4 bases, in that order; junction bases with no gene match: 3.

This clonotype came up a few times. The rearrangement links TRBV7-8 to TRBJ2-2, with D perhaps matching TRBD1 (6 bases). Trimming removed 4 bases from V and 7 bases from J, with 10 bases in between. The CDR3 is made up of 13 amino acids. Germline V gene sequence: CDR1 SGHVS, CDR2 FQNEAQ. CDR3 sequence reads: CASSSQGNGELFF. CDR3 DNA: TGTGCCAGCAGCTCACAGGGTAACGGGGAGCTGTTTTTT. Complete variable domain (other parts from reference TRBV7-8 and TRBJ2-2): GAGVSQSPRYKVAKRGQDVALRCDPISGHVSLFWYQQALGQGPEFLTYFQNEAQLDKSGLPSDRFFAERPEGSVSTLKIQRTQQEDSAVYLCASSSQGNGELFFGEGSRLTVL.

This clonotype was seen a few times. J is TRBJ2-3 and V is TRBV20-1; TRBD2 is a possible D gene (7 bases). With 5 bases removed from V and 0 bases from J, the gap between germline ends came to 9 bases. Germline loops: CDR1 DFQATT, CDR2 SNEGSKA (reference sequence). This CDR3 has 13 residues. Written as DNA, the CDR3 is TGCAGTGCTGGGGGGGCGAGCACAGATACGCAGTATTTT. It specifies CSAGGASTDTQYF.

This clonotype was found a few times. This chain joins TRBV18 and TRBJ2-3; tentative D call: TRBD2 (6 bases). The CDR3 spans 16 residues. The V end was cut by 2 bases, the J end by 0 bases, with 12 bases between. The germline gives CDR1 KGHSH, CDR2 LQKENI. CDR3 in amino acids: CASSPVMGGSTDTQYF. As DNA, the CDR3 is TGTGCCAGCTCACCAGTCATGGGGGGAAGCACAGATACGCAGTATTTT.

This clonotype was picked up a small number of times. The chain is built from TRBV5-8 and TRBJ2-3, with D possibly matching TRBD1 (5 bases). V lost 8 bases and J lost 0, with 19 bases in between. CDR1 and CDR2 (germline): SGHTS, YDEGEE. This CDR3 is 16 amino acids long. CDR3 sequence (DNA): TGTGCCAGAGCTCCAGGGCAGGACCACAGCACAGATACGCAGTATTTT. The encoded protein is CARAPGQDHSTDTQYF.

This clonotype was counted a few times. CDR3 protein: CASSQDLDVVGVYTF. CDR3 in DNA: TGTGCCAGCAGCCAAGATTTGGACGTTGTTGGAGTCTACACCTTC. The chain combines TRBV4-2 with TRBJ1-2; D call uncertain. The CDR3 contains 15 residues. V was cut by 0 bases and J by 10 bases, with 18 bases left in between. Germline loops: CDR1 LGHNA, CDR2 YNFKEQ.

Only a few counts were recorded for this clonotype. The chain couples TRBV2 to TRBJ2-6; perhaps TRBD2 as D (5 bases). Looked up from germline, CDR1 is SNHLY and CDR2 is FYNNEI. CDR3 length equals 16 residues. The germline V and J ends were trimmed by 7 bases and 4 bases, with 17 bases remaining between them. The chain's CDR3 is CASTPLVGIGANVLTF. The CDR3 bases are TGTGCCAGCACCCCACTAGTAGGGATAGGGGCCAACGTCCTGACTTTC. Combining the CDR3 with reference TRBV2 and TRBJ2-6 gives the whole variable domain EPEVTQTPSHQVTQMGQEVILRCVPISNHLYFYWYRQILGQKVEFLVSFYNNEISEKSEIFDDQFSVERPDGSNFTLKIRSTKLEDSAMYFCASTPLVGIGANVLTFGAGSRLTVL.

This clonotype appeared a few times. The chain is built from TRBV25-1 and TRBJ2-3, with no clear D. Germline CDR1 reads MGHDK; CDR2 reads SYGVNS. The germline V and J ends were trimmed by 1 base and 0 bases, with 11 bases remaining between them. CDR3 length equals 16 residues. The CDR3 loop is CASSEWGYTSTDTQYF. In nucleotides, the CDR3 is TGTGCCAGCAGTGAATGGGGATACACGAGCACAGATACGCAGTATTTT.

V usage is TRBV12-3 or TRBV12-4 and J usage is TRBJ2-5, with TRBD2 matching over 13 bases. This CDR3 is 17 amino acids long. J lost 5 bases, V lost 6 bases, and 12 bases had no gene match. CDR3 residues: CASSPGLAGAWRETQYF. The CDR3 DNA reads TGTGCCAGCAGCCCCGGACTAGCGGGGGCCTGGCGGGAGACCCAGTACTTC.

The gene calls are TRBV6-5 and TRBJ2-5; maybe TRBD1 (7 bases). The CDR3 is 17 residues long. Germline loops: CDR1 MNHEY, CDR2 SVGAGI. The germline V and J ends were trimmed by 5 bases and 9 bases, with 28 bases remaining between them. The CDR3 loop is CASSTWTGFSPGGAQYF. Here the CDR3 DNA reads TGTGCCAGCAGTACATGGACAGGTTTCTCCCCCGGAGGGGCCCAGTACTTC.

The genes are TRBV6-6 and TRBJ1-3; unclear D gene. V gave up 5 bases and J gave up 6 bases, with 20 bases separating them. The CDR3 has 16 amino acids. Germline lookup yields CDR1 MNHNY and CDR2 SVGAGI (reference sequence). The CDR3 region has the DNA TGTGCCAGCAGTCCCAGTCTTACCCACGGGTTAAACACCATATATTTT. It yields the protein CASSPSLTHGLNTIYF.

This chain connects TRBV6-1 to TRBJ1-1, with D perhaps TRBD1 (5 bases). The CDR3 length is 12 residues. The V end was cut by 3 bases, the J end by 6 bases, with 8 bases between. CDR1 and CDR2 from the germline V gene are MNHNS and SASEGT. The CDR3 sequence: CASSDGGSEAFF. Written as DNA, the CDR3 is TGTGCCAGCAGTGACGGGGGATCTGAAGCTTTCTTT.